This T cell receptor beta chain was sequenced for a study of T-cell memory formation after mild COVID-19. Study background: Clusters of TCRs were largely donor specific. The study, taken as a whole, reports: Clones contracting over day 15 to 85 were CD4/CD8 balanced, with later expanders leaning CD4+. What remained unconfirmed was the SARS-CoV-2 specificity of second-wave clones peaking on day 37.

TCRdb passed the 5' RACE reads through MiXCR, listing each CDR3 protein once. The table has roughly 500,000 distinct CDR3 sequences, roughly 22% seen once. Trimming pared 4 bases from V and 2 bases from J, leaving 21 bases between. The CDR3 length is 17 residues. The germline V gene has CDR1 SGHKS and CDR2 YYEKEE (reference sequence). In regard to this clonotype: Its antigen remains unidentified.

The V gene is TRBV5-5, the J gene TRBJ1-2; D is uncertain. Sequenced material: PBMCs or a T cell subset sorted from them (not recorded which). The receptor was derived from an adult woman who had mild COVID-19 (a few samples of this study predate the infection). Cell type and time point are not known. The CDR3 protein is CASSPPFKKPGNYGYTF. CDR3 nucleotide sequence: TGTGCCAGCAGCCCACCGTTCAAAAAACCGGGGAACTATGGCTACACCTTC.